The T cell receptor (beta chain) described here comes from a study of PD-1 blockade in classical Hodgkin lymphoma. On the study more broadly: Nivolumab was administered to patients intravenously at 3 mg/kg every 2 weeks. The study's findings and limits: Repertoire difference causes, possibly disease activity or prior therapy, remain undefined. Newly diagnosed and completely responding patients shared comparable baseline diversity. Newly diagnosed patients were said to have less baseline TCR diversity than healthy donors did.

This clone has at least ten counts. The antigen is undetermined. The CDR3 sequence is 16 residues long. Germline-derived CDR1 and CDR2 are SGHAT and FQNNGV. Trimming cost V 4 bases and J 2 bases, with 18 bases left between them. TCRdb's table, derived via immunoSEQ multiplex PCR, lists solely in-frame clones and lacks some. This table holds 50,000 or so clones, approximately 70% found once. Brentuximab vedotin exposure varied among the patients, all of whom had relapsed after autologous stem cell transplantation. The material was peripheral blood mononuclear cells (PBMCs), obtained before the second cycle of nivolumab. The chain is built from TRBV11-2 and TRBJ2-7; D call uncertain. This clonotype originated in a human donor with classical Hodgkin lymphoma. The CDR3 DNA sequence: TGTGCCAGCAGCTCTTACGGGCCGGGCCCTCCCTACGAGCAGTACTTC. As protein: CASSSYGPGPPYEQYF.